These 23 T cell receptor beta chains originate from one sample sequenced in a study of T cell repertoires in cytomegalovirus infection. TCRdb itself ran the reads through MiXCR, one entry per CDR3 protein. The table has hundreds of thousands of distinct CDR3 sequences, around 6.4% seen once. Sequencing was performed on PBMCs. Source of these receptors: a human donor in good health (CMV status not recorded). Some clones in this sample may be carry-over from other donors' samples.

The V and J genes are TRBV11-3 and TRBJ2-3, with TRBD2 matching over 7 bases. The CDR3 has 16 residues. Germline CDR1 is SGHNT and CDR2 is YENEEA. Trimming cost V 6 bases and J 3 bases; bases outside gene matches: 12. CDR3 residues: CASSGSGTKLTDTQYF. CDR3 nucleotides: TGTGCCAGCAGTGGATCCGGGACTAAGTTGACAGATACGCAGTATTTT.

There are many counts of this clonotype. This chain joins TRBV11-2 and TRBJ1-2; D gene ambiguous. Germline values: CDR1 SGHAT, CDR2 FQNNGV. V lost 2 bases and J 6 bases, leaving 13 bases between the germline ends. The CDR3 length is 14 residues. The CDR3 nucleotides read TGTGCCAGCAGCTTACGCGGGCCCTTCGATGGCTACACCTTC. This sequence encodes CASSLRGPFDGYTF.

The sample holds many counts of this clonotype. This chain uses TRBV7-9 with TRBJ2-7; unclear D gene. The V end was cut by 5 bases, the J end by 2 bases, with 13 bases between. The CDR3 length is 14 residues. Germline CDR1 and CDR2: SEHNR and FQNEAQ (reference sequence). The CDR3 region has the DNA TGTGCCAGCAGCGTCGGCCAGGAAACCTACGAGCAGTACTTC. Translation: CASSVGQETYEQYF.

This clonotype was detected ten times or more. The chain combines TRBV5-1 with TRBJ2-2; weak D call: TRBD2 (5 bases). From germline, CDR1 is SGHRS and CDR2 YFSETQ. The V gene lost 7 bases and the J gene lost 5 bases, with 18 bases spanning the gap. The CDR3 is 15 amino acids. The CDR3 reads CASREDGVMTGELFF. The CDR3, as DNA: TGCGCCAGCCGCGAAGACGGGGTTATGACCGGGGAGCTGTTTTTT.

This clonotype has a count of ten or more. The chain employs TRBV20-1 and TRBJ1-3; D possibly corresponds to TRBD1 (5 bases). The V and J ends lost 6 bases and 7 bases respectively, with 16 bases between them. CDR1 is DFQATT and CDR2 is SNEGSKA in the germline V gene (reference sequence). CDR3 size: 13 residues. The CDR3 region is CSARGSPGNTIYF. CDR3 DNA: TGCAGTGCAAGGGGATCCCCCGGGAACACCATATATTTT.

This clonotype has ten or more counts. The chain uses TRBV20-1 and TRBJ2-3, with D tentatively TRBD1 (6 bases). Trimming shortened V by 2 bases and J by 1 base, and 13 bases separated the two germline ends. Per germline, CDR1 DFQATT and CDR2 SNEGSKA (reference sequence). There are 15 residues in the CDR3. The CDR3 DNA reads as TGCAGTGCTAGACAACAGGGAGACGGCACAGATACGCAGTATTTT. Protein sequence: CSARQQGDGTDTQYF.

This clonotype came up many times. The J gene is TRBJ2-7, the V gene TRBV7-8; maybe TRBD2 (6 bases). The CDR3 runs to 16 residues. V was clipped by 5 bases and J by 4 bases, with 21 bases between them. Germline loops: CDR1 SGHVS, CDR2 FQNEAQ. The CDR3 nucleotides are TGTGCCAGCAGCCTTAGTAGCGGAAGGGCCGGGTACGAGCAGTACTTC. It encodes CASSLSSGRAGYEQYF.

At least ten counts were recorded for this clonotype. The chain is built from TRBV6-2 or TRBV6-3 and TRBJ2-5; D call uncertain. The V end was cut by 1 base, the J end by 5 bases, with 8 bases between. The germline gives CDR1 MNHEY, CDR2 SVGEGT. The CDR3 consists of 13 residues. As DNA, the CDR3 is TGTGCCAGCAGTTACTATACGAGGGAGACCCAGTACTTC. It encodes CASSYYTRETQYF.

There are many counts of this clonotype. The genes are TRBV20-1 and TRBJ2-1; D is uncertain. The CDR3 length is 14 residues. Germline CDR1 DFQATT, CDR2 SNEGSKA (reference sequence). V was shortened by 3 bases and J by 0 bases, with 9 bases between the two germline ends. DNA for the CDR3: TGCAGTGCTAGTATCAGGAGCTCCTACAATGAGCAGTTCTTC. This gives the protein CSASIRSSYNEQFF.

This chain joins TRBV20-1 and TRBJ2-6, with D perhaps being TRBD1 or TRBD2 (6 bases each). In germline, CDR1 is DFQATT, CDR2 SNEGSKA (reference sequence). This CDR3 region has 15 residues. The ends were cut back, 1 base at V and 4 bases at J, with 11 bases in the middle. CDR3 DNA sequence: TGCAGTGCTAGAGTTCAGGGGAGGGGGGCCAACGTCCTGACTTTC. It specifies CSARVQGRGANVLTF.

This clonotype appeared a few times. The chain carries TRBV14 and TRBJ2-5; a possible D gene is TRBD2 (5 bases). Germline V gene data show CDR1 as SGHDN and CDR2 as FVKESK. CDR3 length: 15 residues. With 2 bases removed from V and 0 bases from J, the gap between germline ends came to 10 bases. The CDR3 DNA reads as TGTGCCAGCAGCCAATGGAGAGGGTACCAAGAGACCCAGTACTTC. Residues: CASSQWRGYQETQYF. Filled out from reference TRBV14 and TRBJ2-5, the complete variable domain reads EAGVTQFPSHSVIEKGQTVTLRCDPISGHDNLYWYRRVMGKEIKFLLHFVKESKQDESGMPNNRFLAERTGGTYSTLKVQPAELEDSGVYFCASSQWRGYQETQYFGPGTRLLVL.

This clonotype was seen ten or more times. The CDR3 DNA is TGTGCCAGCAAGCAGGGTAGCACAGATACGCAGTATTTT. It is translated as CASKQGSTDTQYF. The chain recombines TRBV7-9 with TRBJ2-3; D is possibly TRBD1 (5 bases). The CDR3 is made up of 13 amino acids. Germline lookup yields CDR1 SEHNR and CDR2 FQNEAQ (reference sequence). V gave up 7 bases and J gave up 0 bases, with 8 bases separating them.

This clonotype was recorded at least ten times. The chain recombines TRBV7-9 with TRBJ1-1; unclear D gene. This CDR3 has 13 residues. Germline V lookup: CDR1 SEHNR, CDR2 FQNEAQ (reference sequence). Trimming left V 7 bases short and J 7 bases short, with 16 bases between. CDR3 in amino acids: CASTSTQTGEAFF. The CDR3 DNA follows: TGTGCCAGCACCTCAACCCAGACGGGTGAAGCTTTCTTT.

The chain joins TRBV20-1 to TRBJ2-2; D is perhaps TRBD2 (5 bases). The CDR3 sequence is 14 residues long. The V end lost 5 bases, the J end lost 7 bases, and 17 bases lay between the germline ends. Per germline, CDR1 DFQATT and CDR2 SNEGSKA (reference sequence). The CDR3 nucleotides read TGCAGTGCTCCGGACTGGGGAAGGGTCGGGGAGCTGTTTTTT. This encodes CSAPDWGRVGELFF.

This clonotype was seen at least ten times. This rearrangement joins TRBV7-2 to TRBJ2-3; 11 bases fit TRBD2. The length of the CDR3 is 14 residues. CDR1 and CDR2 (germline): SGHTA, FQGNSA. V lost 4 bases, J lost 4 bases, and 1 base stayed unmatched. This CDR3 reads CASSSLAGADTQYF. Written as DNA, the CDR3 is TGTGCCAGCAGCTCACTAGCGGGGGCAGATACGCAGTATTTT.

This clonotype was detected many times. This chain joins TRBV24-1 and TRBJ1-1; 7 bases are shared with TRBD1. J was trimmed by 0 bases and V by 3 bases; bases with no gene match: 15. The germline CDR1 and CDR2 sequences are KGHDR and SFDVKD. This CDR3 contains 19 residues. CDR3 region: CATSDPIFTGVPMNTEAFF. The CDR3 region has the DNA TGTGCCACCAGTGATCCTATTTTTACAGGGGTCCCGATGAACACTGAAGCTTTCTTT.

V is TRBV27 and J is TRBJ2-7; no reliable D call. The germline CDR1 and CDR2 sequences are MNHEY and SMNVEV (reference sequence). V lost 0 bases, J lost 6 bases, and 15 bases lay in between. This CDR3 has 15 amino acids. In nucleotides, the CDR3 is TGTGCCAGCAGTTTATCGGGCAGCACTTCTGGCGAGCAGTACTTC. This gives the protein CASSLSGSTSGEQYF.

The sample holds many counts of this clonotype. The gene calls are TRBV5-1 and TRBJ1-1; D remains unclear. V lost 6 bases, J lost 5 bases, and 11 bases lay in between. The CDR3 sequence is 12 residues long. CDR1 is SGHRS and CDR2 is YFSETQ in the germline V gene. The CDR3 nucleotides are TGCGCCAGCATGGGCAGGAAGACTGAAGCTTTCTTT. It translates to CASMGRKTEAFF.

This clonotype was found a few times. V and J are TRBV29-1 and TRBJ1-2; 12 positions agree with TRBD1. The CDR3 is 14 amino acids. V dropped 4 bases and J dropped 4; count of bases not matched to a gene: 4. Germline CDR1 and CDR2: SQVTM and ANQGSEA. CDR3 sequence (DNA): TGCAGCGTTGGTTTGGGACAGGGGGCCTATGGCTACACCTTC. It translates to CSVGLGQGAYGYTF.

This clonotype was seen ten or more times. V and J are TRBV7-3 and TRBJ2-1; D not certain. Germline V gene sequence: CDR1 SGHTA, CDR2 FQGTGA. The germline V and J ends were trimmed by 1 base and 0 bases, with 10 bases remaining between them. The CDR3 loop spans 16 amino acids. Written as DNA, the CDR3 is TGTGCCAGCAGCTTAAGTGTCGACCCCTCCTACAATGAGCAGTTCTTC. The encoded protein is CASSLSVDPSYNEQFF.

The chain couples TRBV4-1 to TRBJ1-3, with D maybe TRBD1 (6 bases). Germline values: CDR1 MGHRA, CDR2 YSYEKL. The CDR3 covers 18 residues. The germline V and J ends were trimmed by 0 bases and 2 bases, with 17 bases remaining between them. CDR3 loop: CASSQDTGPQMAGNTIYF. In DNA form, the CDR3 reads TGCGCCAGCAGCCAAGATACAGGGCCCCAGATGGCTGGAAACACCATATATTTT.

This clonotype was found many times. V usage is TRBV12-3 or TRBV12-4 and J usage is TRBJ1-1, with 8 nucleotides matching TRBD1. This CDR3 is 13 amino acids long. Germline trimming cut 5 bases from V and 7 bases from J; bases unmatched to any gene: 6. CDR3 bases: TGTGCCAGCAGTCAAGGACAGGGTTTTGAAGCTTTCTTT. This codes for CASSQGQGFEAFF.

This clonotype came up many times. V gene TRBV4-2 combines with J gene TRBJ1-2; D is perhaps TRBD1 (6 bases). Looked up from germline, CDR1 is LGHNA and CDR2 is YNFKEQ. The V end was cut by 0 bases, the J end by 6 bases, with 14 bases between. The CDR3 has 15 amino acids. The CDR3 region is CASSQDKITGNGYTF. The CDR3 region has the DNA TGTGCCAGCAGCCAAGATAAAATAACAGGGAATGGCTACACCTTC.